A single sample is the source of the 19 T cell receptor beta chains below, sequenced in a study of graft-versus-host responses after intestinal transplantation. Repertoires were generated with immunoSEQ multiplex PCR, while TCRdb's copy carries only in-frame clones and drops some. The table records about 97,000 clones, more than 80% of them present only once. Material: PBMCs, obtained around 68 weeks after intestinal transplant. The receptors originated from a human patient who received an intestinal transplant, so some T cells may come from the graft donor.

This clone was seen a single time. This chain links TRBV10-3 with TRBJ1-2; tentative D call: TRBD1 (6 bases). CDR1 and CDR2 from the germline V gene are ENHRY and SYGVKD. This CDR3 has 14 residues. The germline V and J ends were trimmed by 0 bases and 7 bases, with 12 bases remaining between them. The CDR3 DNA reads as TGTGCCATCAGTGAGTCGGTGGGGACATCTGGCTACACCTTC. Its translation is CAISESVGTSGYTF.

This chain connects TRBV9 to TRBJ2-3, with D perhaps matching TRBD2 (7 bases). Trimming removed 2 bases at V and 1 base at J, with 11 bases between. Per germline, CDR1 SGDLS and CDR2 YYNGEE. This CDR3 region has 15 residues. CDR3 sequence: CASSVGGARTDTQYF. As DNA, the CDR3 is TGTGCCAGCAGCGTTGGGGGGGCCCGCACAGATACGCAGTATTTT.

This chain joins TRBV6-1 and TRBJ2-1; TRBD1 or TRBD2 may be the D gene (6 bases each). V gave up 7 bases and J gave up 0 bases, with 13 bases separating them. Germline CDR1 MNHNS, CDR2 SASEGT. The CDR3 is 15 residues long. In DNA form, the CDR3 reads TGTGCCAGCACCCGAGAGGGGGGCTCCTACAATGAGCAGTTCTTC. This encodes CASTREGGSYNEQFF.

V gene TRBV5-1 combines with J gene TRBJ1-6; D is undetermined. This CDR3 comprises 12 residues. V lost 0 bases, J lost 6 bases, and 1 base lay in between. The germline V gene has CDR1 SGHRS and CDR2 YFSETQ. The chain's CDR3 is CASSLGNSPLHF. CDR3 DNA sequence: TGCGCCAGCAGCTTGGGTAATTCACCCCTCCACTTT.

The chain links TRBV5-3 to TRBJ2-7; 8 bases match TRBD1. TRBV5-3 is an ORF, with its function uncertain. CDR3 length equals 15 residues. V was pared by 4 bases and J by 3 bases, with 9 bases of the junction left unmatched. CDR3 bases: TGTGCCAGAAGCCGGACAGGGACTGGTCTCTACGAGCAGTACTTC. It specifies CARSRTGTGLYEQYF.

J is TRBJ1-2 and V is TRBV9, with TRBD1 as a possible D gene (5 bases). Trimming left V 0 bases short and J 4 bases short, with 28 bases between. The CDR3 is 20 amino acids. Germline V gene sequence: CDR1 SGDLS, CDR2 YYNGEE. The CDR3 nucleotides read TGTGCCAGCAGCGTAGTGGGTGGGGAGGGCCAGGGCCCTGGAGGCTATGGCTACACCTTC. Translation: CASSVVGGEGQGPGGYGYTF.

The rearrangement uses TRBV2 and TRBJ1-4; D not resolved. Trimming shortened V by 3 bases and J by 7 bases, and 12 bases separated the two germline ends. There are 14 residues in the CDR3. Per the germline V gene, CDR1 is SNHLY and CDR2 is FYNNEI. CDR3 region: CASSEPREAEKLFF. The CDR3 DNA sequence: TGTGCCAGCAGTGAGCCCCGGGAGGCTGAAAAACTGTTTTTT. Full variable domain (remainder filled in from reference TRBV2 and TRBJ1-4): EPEVTQTPSHQVTQMGQEVILRCVPISNHLYFYWYRQILGQKVEFLVSFYNNEISEKSEIFDDQFSVERPDGSNFTLKIRSTKLEDSAMYFCASSEPREAEKLFFGSGTQLSVL.

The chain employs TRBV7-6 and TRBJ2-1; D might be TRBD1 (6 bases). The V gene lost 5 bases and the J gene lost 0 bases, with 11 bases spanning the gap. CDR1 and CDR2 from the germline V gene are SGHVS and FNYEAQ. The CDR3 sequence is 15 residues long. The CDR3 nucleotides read TGTGCCAGCAGCGCACAGGGATCCTCCTACAATGAGCAGTTCTTC. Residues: CASSAQGSSYNEQFF.

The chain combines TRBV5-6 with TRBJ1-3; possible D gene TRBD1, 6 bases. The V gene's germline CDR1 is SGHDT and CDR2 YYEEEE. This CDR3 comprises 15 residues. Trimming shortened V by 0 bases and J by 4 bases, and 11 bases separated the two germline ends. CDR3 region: CASSLGAGAGNTIYF. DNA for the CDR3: TGTGCCAGCAGCTTGGGGGCAGGGGCAGGAAACACCATATATTTT. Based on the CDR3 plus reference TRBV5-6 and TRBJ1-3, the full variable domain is DAGVTQSPTHLIKTRGQQVTLRCSPKSGHDTVSWYQQALGQGPQFIFQYYEEEERQRGNFPDRFSGHQFPNYSSELNVNALLLGDSALYLCASSLGAGAGNTIYFGEGSWLTVV.

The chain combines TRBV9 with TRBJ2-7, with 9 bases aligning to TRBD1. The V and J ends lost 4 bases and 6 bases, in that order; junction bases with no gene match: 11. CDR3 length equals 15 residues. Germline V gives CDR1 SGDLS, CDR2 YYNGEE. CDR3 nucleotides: TGTGCCAGCAGCCCCCACCGGGACAGGGCCCTCGAGCAGTACTTC. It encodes CASSPHRDRALEQYF.

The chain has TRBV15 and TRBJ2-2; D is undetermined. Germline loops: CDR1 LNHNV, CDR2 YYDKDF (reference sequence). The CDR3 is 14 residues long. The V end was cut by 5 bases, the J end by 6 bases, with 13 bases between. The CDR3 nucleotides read TGTGCCACCAGCGGAAATATTAATGCCGGGGAGCTGTTTTTT. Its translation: CATSGNINAGELFF. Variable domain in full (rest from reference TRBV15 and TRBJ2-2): DAMVIQNPRYQVTQFGKPVTLSCSQTLNHNVMYWYQQKSSQAPKLLFHYYDKDFNNEADTPDNFQSRRPNTSFCFLDIRSPGLGDTAMYLCATSGNINAGELFFGEGSRLTVL.

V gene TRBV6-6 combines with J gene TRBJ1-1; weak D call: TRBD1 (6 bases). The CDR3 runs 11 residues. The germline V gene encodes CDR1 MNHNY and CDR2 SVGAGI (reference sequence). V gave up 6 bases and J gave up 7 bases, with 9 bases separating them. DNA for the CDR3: TGTGCCAGCAGACAGGGCGGTGAAGCTTTCTTT. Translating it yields CASRQGGEAFF.

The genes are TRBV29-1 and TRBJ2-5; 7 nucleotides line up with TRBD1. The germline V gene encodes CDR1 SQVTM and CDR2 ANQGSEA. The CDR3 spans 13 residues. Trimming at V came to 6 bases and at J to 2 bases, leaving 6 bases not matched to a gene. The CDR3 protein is CSVRGRGQETQYF. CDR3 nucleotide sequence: TGCAGCGTGAGGGGCAGGGGGCAAGAGACCCAGTACTTC.

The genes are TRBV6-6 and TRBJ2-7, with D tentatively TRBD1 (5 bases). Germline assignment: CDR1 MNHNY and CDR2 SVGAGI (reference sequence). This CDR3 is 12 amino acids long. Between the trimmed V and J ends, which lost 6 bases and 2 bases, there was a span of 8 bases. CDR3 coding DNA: TGTGCCAGCAGCGGCAGGGCCTACGAGCAGTACTTC. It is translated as CASSGRAYEQYF.

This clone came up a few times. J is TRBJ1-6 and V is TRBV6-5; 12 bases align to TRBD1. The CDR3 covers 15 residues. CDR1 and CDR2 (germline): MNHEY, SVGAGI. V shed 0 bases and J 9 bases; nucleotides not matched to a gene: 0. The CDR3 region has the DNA TGTGCCAGCAGTTACTCGGGACAGGGGGCTTCACCCCTCCACTTT. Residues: CASSYSGQGASPLHF.

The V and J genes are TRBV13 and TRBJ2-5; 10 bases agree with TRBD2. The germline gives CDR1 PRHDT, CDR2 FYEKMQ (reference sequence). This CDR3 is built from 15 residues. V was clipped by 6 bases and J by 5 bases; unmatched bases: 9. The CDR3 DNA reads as TGTGCCAGCAGGCCAAAGCGGGGGGGCCGGGAGACCCAGTACTTC. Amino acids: CASRPKRGGRETQYF.

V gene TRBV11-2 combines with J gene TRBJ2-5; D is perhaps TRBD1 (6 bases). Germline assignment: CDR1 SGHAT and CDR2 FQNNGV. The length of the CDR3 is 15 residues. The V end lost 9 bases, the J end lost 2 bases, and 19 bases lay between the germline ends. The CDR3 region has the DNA TGTGCCAGTTCCAGTGGGGGCCTGGAGCAAGAGACCCAGTACTTC. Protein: CASSSGGLEQETQYF.

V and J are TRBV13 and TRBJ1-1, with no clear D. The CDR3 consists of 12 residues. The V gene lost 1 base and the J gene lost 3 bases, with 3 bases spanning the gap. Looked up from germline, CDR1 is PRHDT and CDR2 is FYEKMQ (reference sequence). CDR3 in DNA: TGTGCCAGCAGCTTAGTGGACACTGAAGCTTTCTTT. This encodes CASSLVDTEAFF.

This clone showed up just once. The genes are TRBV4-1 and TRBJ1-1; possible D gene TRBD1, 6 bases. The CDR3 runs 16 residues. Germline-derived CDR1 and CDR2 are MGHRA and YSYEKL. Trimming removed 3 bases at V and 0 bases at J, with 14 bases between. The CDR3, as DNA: TGCGCCAGCAGCCACGGCCCCGGGACAATGAACACTGAAGCTTTCTTT. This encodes CASSHGPGTMNTEAFF.